This T cell receptor (beta chain) appears in the sequencing data of a study of cytomegalovirus exposure and HLA in healthy donors. Study-wide points: HLA alleles were associated with 15,000 to 20,000 TCR beta sequences in a later analysis at 0.05 false discovery rate.

PCR involved 60 Vbeta and 13 Jbeta primers. Generated by immunoSEQ multiplex PCR, the TCRdb table keeps only in-frame clones and is missing some. The data hold 150,000 to 200,000 clones, with 70% observed a single time. CDR1 is GTSNPN, CDR2 SVGIG, per germline (reference sequence). The CDR3 has 12 residues. V was pared by 0 bases and J by 5 bases, with 5 bases between. As regards this clone: Its specificity is unknown.

Healthy bone marrow donors made up the donors. What was sequenced was PBMCs. This clonotype was obtained from a man younger than 35 in good health and CMV-seropositive. The V and J genes are TRBV30 and TRBJ2-1; D remains unclear. The CDR3 here is CAWSVLHNEQFF. The CDR3 DNA follows: TGTGCCTGGAGTGTTCTCCACAATGAGCAGTTCTTC. The full variable domain, completed using reference TRBV30 and TRBJ2-1, is SQTIHQWPATLVQPVGSPLSLECTVEGTSNPNLYWYRQAAGRGLQLLFYSVGIGQISSEVPQNLSASRPQDRQFILSSKKLLLSDSGFYLCAWSVLHNEQFFGPGTRLTVL.